This T cell receptor (beta chain) was retrieved from a study of cytomegalovirus exposure and HLA in healthy donors (dated by TCRdb to the late 2010s). Regarding the study in general: An earlier analysis of a few hundred of the donors reported approximately 280 Gb of sequence data and 90 million to 120 million unique TCR beta sequences obtained from approximately 180 million T cells. An early release covering roughly 580 HLA-typed donors comprised about 320 gigabases of sequencing data and roughly 86 million unique TCR sequences. The genetic ancestry cluster associated with self-reported Caucasian donors included around 76% of the approximately 430 genotyped donors. The study aimed to test whether signatures of past pathogen exposure could be identified by cataloging public T cell receptors. The study profiled the T cell repertoires of around 700 subjects by immunosequencing and related them to cytomegalovirus serostatus. Besides the first cohort of roughly 660 subjects, a separate validation cohort made up of 120 different subjects was used. To predict cytomegalovirus infection status, the study combined high-throughput TCR immunosequencing, statistical association of individual TCRs with disease status, and machine learning. A later analysis re-examined previously published TCR beta repertoires from around 670 donors and added high-resolution HLA genotyping to investigate patterns of TCR occurrence. Rather than using new phenotypic data, the later analysis identified candidate immune exposures from TCR beta sequences and from how often those sequences occurred across donors. In an earlier analysis of several hundred of the donors, high-throughput TCR beta sequencing was used to judge whether each TCR beta V gene segment behaved as functional or pseudogenic. Donor age, sex, ethnicity and CMV serostatus were compiled alongside the repertoire data. In a later genetic analysis, genome-wide SNP genotypes for about three fifths of the roughly 670 donors were used, and that subset was treated as a discovery cohort. All discovery cohort repertoires had been generated using a single sequencing platform. HLA typing covered class I and class II loci at four-digit resolution. Typing coverage varied by locus: about 620-630 donors for A, B, C, DRB1 and DQB1; 500 to 550 for DQA1; 600 to 610 for DPA1; approximately 470 for DPB1. Four or five DR-DQ haplotypes were handled as single units for association and clustering because linkage in the cohort was strong. Among about 370 genotyped donors of the cohort, an average of approximately 240,000 unique TCR beta nucleotide sequences was sequenced per donor, of which 15% to 20% were non-productive.

According to the germline V gene, CDR1 reads MDHEN and CDR2 reads SYDVKM. Deletion took 4 bases off V and 8 bases off J, with a span of 12 bases between the germline ends. From the cysteine through the phenylalanine, the CDR3 covers 13 amino acids. The retained sequence is limited to the CDR3, 39 bases, with the frame set at the first base. Overall study outcomes, separate from this receptor: Because counts were too low, some 16 rarely observed V segments, including chromosome 9 orphons, were excluded from the earlier analysis of 587 of the donors. In a later genetic analysis, fewer N-insertions in productive TCRs were reported among donors in an Asian-associated ancestry cluster than the roughly 670-donor mean. In a later genetic analysis, a missense DCLRE1C variant was associated with V-gene and J-gene trimming of TCR beta chains, and the association was replicated in an independent cohort. According to the authors, the approach could potentially be generalized to other disease states and immunological phenotypes. HLA typing was unavailable for some donors at each locus, so association tests used only the typed subset. A later analysis associated 16,951 TCR beta sequences with specific HLA alleles at a false discovery rate of 0.05. A few of the identified cytomegalovirus-associated TCR beta chains were confirmed in vitro to be specific for cytomegalovirus antigens. Roughly uniform sequencing depth across donors was assumed in presence/absence analyses, although this assumption may not hold. A total of fewer than 200 TCR beta chains were listed by the study as associated with cytomegalovirus. Compared with equally common non-associated chains, HLA-associated TCR beta chains in a later analysis were more clonally expanded and had lower generation probabilities. In a later analysis, the rate of TCR association differed among HLA loci, with DRB1 alleles having the most associated TCRs and HLA-C alleles having the fewest. Assigning TCR associations to individual alleles was difficult when HLA alleles, especially DR and DQ, strongly co-occurred. A further reported finding was that TCR beta sequences accurately predicted the HLA-A and HLA-B alleles for most subjects in the first cohort. In an earlier analysis of under 600 of the donors, most TCR beta V segments were observed in productive rearrangements about 87% or about 30% of the time, broadly matching IMGT annotations. In this cohort, only TCR beta chains were sequenced, and detectable features were limited by the absence of alpha or paired-chain data. Linkage disequilibrium might explain the correlated functional status among segregating V segments, but an unknown experimental factor could not be excluded. Most TCR sequences were observed very rarely across donors, whereas some public TCRs were present in many individuals. A later analysis found that most CMV-associated TCR beta chains appeared HLA-restricted, with HLA associations seemingly driven largely by CMV exposure. A group of highly shared sequence variants was considered likely to be a technical artifact of the sequencing pipeline. A later analysis reported that several top co-occurrence clusters appeared linked to parvovirus B19, influenza, CMV and Epstein-Barr virus. CMV serostatus was the only immune exposure information available for the cohort. Some IMGT-functional V segments, including TRBV6-2 and TRBV6-3, could not be told apart with the 87-base-pair reads, so those segments were excluded. The classifier was reported to diagnose cytomegalovirus status with high specificity and sensitivity in both the original and validation cohorts.

Library preparation was by the immunoSEQ multiplex PCR assay. For the multiplex PCR, a mixture combining 60 forward primers for TCR Vbeta segments and 13 reverse primers for TCR Jbeta segments was used. The CDR3 region of rearranged TCR beta genes was amplified from genomic DNA with a multiplex PCR assay. The amplified TCR beta libraries were sequenced on the Illumina HiSeq System as 87-base-pair reads. On the study's bioinformatics: Across the 600 to 700 repertoires, a later analysis counted roughly 84 million unique TCR beta chains, roughly 11 million of which were shared by at least two donors. Raw reads were error-corrected and collapsed into unique sequences with a nearest-neighbor algorithm that merged closely related sequences to remove PCR and sequencing errors. Alignment of CDR3 sequences to IMGT reference sequences was used to assign V, D and J gene segments. For a sequence to be retained, a match of at least six nucleotides was required to both a V gene segment and a J gene segment. Rearrangements were called productive when the CDR3 lacked stop codons and stayed in frame with V and J; all others were non-productive. Following IMGT convention, CDR3 was defined as the stretch from the second conserved V-encoded cysteine to the conserved J-encoded phenylalanine. The earlier analysis of around 640 of the donors excluded sequences that lacked an unambiguous match to a single V gene segment. In an earlier analysis of approximately 590 of the donors, V segments were called functional above 56.7% productive rearrangements and were called segregating when the between-donor standard deviation exceeded 5%. A statistical classification framework was developed to diagnose cytomegalovirus status using the catalog of TCR beta chain sequences. V and J gene assignment, in a later analysis, came from comparing TCR nucleotide sequences with IMGT/GENE-DB human TR gene sequences. The TCRdist pipeline was used in a later analysis to assign CDR3 sequences and most-parsimonious VDJ recombination scenarios. In a later analysis, each TCR beta chain was defined by its CDR3 amino acid sequence together with its V-gene family, and reads without a unique V-gene family were excluded. In a later analysis, 450 to 600 highly shared, low-generation-probability nucleotide sequences were removed to address suspected cross-contamination and a sequencing artifact. In a later analysis, a clonal expansion index was calculated for each public chain from normalized within-repertoire ranks of inferred template counts. A later analysis computed generation probabilities with a VDJ recombination model fitted to out-of-frame rearrangements, and checked the results against IGoR. In a later analysis, hypergeometric tests were used to score TCR-TCR, TCR-HLA and TCR-CMV co-occurrence, with a repertoire-size bias correction applied to TCR pairs. In a later analysis, false discovery rates were estimated by permuting HLA or CMV assignments 20 times. In a later analysis, co-occurring TCRs were grouped with DBSCAN, and TCRdist sequence similarity was added when clustering was performed within HLA-allele-positive subsets. Repertoires with fewer than 30,000 or more than 120,000 public chains, plus five repertoires with anomalous nucleotide sharing, were excluded from co-occurrence clustering. As stored in TCRdb, this immuneACCESS dataset retains in-frame rearrangements with V and J assigned. A fraction of the clones does not appear; measured against another copy, unresolved V genes explain less than half of the discrepancy, and the remainder lacks a known reason. V and J calls and clone size come straight from that table; D and trimming were deduced from the DNA. This sample's records show about 200,000 clones. The top ten clonotypes cover roughly 1.2% of the sample.

The cohort comprised fewer than 700 healthy bone marrow donors. All cohort members were sampled while nominally healthy, although unrecorded immune exposures were likely present. The donor was CMV seropositive and belonged to the group of more than 250 seropositive cohort members. A peripheral blood sample was collected from each donor, and TCR beta sequencing was performed on peripheral blood mononuclear cells. The Qiagen DNeasy Blood Extraction Kit was used to extract genomic DNA from the blood cell samples. On this clone: Its antigen remains unidentified.

What was sequenced was PBMCs. The sequence joins TRBV28 to TRBJ2-1; TRBD2 could be the D gene, as 5 bases match. The sequence was obtained from a girl aged 2 to 9 in good health and CMV-seropositive. CDR3 reads: CASSSLDFHEQFF. The nucleotides read TGTGCCAGCAGTTCCCTGGACTTTCATGAGCAGTTCTTC.